The clone carrying this T cell receptor beta chain appeared once. Its specificity is not known. This sample was taken from a study of blood T cells in healthy people across ages. The study's findings and limits: Measured against age, TCR beta diversity per million T cells decreased in a roughly linear manner. Naive CD4+ cells and diversity were both higher in long-lived donors than in aged donors.

The second PCR ran roughly 7 to 12 cycles with a sample-barcoded 5' primer and J-beta primers. TCRdb re-derived calls from the 5' RACE reads in MiXCR, one entry per CDR3 protein. The sample carries approximately 1.5 million distinct CDR3 sequences, approximately 42% recorded once. The CDR3 loop spans 13 amino acids. Germline lookup yields CDR1 MNHEY and CDR2 SMNVEV (reference sequence). Trimming took 6 bases from V and 4 from J; bases not matched to a gene: 4. Sequencing was done on a sample of blood. V usage is TRBV27 and J usage is TRBJ2-7, with 9 bases aligning to TRBD2. The receptor was isolated from a woman in her late teens or twenties in good health. CDR3: CASRREGPYEQYF. CDR3 nucleotide sequence: TGTGCCAGCAGGCGGGAGGGCCCTTACGAGCAGTACTTC.